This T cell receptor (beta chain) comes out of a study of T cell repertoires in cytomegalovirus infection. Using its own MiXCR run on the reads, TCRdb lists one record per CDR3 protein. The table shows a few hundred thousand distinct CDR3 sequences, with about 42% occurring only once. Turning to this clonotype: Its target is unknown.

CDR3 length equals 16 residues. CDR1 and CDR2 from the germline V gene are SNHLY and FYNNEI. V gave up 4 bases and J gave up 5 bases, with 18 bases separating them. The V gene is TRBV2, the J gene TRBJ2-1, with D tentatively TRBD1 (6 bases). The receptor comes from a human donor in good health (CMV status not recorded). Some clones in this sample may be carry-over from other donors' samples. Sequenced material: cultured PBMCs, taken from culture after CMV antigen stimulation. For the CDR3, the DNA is TGTGCCAGCAGTGTGAATGGACAGAATATCCACAATGAGCAGTTCTTC. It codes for CASSVNGQNIHNEQFF.